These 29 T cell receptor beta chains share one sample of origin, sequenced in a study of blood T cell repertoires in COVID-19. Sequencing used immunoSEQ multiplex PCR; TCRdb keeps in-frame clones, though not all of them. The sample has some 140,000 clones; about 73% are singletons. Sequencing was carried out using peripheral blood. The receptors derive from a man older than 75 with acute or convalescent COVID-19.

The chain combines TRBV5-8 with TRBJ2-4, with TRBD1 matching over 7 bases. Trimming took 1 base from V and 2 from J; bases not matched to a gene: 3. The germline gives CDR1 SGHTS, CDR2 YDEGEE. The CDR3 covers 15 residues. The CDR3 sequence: CASSLRQGTKNIQYF. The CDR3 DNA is TGTGCCAGCAGCTTGCGACAGGGTACCAAAAACATTCAGTACTTC.

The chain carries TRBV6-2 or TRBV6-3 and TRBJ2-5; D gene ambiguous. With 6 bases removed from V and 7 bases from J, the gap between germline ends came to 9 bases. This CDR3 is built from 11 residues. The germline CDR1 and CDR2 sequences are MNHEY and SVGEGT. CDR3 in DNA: TGTGCCAGCAGCCCCACGGGGACCCAGTACTTC. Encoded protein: CASSPTGTQYF.

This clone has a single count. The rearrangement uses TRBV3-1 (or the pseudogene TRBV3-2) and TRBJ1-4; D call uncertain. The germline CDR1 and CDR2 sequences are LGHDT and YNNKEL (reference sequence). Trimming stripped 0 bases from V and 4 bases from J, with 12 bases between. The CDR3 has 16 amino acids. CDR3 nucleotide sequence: TGTGCCAGCAGCCAAGATCCCGCTAGAAATAATGAAAAACTGTTTTTT. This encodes CASSQDPARNNEKLFF.

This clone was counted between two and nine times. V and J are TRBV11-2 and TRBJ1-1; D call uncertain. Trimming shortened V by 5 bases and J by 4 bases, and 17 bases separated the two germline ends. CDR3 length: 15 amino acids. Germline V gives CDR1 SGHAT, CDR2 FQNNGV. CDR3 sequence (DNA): TGTGCCAGCAGCCCCCAACCTATGGGAGGCACTGAAGCTTTCTTT. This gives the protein CASSPQPMGGTEAFF.

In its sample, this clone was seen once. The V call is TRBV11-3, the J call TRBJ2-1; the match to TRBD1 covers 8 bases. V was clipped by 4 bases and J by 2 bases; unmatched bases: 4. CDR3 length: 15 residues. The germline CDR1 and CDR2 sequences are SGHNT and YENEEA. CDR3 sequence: CASSSGQGPYNEQFF. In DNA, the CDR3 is TGTGCCAGCAGCTCCGGACAGGGACCCTACAATGAGCAGTTCTTC.

The CDR3 loop is CASSLPLGELFF. The CDR3 bases are TGTGCCAGCAGCCTCCCTCTAGGGGAGCTGTTTTTT. The V call is TRBV5-4, the J call TRBJ2-2; no definite D call. V gave up 4 bases and J gave up 8 bases, with 9 bases separating them. The length of the CDR3 is 12 residues. Looked up from germline, CDR1 is SGHNT and CDR2 is YYREEE (reference sequence).

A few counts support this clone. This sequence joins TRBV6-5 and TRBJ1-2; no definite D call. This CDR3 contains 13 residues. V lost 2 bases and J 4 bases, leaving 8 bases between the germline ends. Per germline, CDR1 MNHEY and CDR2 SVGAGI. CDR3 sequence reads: CASSYLSTYGYTF. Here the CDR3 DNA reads TGTGCCAGCAGTTACCTCAGTACCTATGGCTACACCTTC.

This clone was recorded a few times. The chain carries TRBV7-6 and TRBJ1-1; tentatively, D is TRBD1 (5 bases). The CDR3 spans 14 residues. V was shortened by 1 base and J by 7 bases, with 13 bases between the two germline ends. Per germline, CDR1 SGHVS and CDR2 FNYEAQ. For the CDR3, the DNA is TGTGCCAGCAGCTTAGGCCAGGGTGTAAATGAAGCTTTCTTT. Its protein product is CASSLGQGVNEAFF. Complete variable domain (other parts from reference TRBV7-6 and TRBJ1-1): GAGVSQSPRYKVTKRGQDVALRCDPISGHVSLYWYRQALGQGPEFLTYFNYEAQQDKSGLPNDRFSAERPEGSISTLTIQRTEQRDSAMYRCASSLGQGVNEAFFGQGTRLTVV.

Written as DNA, the CDR3 is TGTGCCAGCAGTCGCGGAGGGACAGACTATGGCTACACCTTC. Translating it yields CASSRGGTDYGYTF. The chain joins TRBV28 to TRBJ1-2, with TRBD1 matching over 7 bases. The CDR3 contains 14 residues. CDR1 MDHEN and CDR2 SYDVKM come from the germline V gene. V shed 5 bases, J shed 3 bases, and the junction held 6 bases outside the gene matches.

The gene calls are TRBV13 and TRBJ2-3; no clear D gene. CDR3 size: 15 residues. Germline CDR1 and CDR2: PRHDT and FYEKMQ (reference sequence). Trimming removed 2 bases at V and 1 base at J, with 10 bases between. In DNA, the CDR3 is TGTGCCAGCAGCTTACGGCTAGGAGGCACAGATACGCAGTATTTT. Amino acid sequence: CASSLRLGGTDTQYF.

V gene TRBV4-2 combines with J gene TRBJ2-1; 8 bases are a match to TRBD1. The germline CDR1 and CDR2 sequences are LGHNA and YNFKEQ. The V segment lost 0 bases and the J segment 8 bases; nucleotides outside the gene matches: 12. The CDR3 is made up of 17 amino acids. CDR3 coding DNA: TGTGCCAGCAGCCAAGAAGGCGGCCAGGGGGCGAACCATGAGCAGTTCTTC. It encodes CASSQEGGQGANHEQFF.

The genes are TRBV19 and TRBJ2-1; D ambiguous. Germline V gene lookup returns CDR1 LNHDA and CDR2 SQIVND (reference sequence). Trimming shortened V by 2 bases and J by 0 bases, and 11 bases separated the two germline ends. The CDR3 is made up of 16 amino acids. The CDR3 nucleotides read TGTGCCAGTAGTATACTTGGCGGTTCCTCCTACAATGAGCAGTTCTTC. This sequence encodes CASSILGGSSYNEQFF.

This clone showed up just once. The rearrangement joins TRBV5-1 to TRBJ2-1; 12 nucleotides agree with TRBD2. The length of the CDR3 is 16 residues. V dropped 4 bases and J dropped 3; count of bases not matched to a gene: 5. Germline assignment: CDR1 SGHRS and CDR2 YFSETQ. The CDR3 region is CASSGTSGGRYNEQFF. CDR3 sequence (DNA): TGCGCCAGCAGCGGTACTAGCGGGGGGCGCTACAATGAGCAGTTCTTC. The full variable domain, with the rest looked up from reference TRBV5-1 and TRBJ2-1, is KAGVTQTPRYLIKTRGQQVTLSCSPISGHRSVSWYQQTPGQGLQFLFEYFSETQRNKGNFPGRFSGRQFSNSRSEMNVSTLELGDSALYLCASSGTSGGRYNEQFFGPGTRLTVL.

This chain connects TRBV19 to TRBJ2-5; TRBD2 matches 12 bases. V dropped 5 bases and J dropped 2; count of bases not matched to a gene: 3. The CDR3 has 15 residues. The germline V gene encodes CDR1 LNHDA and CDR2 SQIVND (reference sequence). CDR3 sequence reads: CASSLAGGPQETQYF. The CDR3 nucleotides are TGTGCCAGTAGTCTAGCGGGGGGGCCGCAAGAGACCCAGTACTTC.

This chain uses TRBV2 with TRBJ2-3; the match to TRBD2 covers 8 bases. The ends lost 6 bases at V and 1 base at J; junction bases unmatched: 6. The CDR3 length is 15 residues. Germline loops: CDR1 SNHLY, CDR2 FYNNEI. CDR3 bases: TGTGCCAGCAGCAAAGCGGGGGCTGGCACAGATACGCAGTATTTT. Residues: CASSKAGAGTDTQYF.

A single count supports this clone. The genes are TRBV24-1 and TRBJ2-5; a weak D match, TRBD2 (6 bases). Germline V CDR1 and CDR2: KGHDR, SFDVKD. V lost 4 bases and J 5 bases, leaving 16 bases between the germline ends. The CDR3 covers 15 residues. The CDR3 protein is CATSDPVGGRETQYF. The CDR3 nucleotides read TGTGCCACCAGTGACCCTGTGGGGGGTAGGGAGACCCAGTACTTC.

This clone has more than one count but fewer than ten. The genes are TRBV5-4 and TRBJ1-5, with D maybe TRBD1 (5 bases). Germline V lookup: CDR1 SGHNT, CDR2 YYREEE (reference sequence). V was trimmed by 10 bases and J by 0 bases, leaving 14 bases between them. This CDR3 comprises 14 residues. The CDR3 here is CAWARQSSNQPQHF. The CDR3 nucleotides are TGTGCCTGGGCCAGACAGTCTAGCAATCAGCCCCAGCATTTT.

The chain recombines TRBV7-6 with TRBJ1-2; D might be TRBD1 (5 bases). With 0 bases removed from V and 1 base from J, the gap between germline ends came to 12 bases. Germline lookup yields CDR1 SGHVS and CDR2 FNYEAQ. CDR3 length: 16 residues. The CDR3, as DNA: TGTGCCAGCAGCTTAGCGGGGGGAGGGAGTAACTATGGCTACACCTTC. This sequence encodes CASSLAGGGSNYGYTF.

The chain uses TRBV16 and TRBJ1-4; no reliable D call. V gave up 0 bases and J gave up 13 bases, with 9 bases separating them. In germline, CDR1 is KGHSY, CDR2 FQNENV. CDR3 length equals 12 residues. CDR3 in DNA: TGTGCCAGCAGCCAATCCAGGCAGAGACTGTTTTTT. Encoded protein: CASSQSRQRLFF.

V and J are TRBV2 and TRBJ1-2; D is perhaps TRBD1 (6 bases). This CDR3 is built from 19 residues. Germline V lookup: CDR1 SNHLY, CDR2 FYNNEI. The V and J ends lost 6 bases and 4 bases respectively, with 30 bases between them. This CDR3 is CASRGDQGSAGGISYGYTF. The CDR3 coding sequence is TGTGCCAGCAGGGGGGATCAGGGGAGCGCAGGTGGTATTTCCTATGGCTACACCTTC.

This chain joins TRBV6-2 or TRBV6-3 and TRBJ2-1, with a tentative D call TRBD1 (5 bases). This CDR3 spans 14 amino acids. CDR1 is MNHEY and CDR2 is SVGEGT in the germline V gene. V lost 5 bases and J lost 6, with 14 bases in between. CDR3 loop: CASSTTGRGNEQFF. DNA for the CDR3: TGTGCCAGCAGTACCACAGGTAGGGGCAATGAGCAGTTCTTC.

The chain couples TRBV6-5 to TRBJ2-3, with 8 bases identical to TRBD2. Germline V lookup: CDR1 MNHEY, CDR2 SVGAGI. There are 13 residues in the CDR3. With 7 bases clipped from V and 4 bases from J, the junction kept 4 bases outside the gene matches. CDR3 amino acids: CASITSGADTQYF. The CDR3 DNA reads TGTGCCAGCATTACTAGCGGAGCAGATACGCAGTATTTT.

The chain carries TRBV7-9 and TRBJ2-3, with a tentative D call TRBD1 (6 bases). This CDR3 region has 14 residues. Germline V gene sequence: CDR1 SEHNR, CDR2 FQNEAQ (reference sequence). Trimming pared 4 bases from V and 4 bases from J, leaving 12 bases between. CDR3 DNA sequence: TGTGCCAGCAGCTCAGGCGAGGGGGCAGATACGCAGTATTTT. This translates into CASSSGEGADTQYF.

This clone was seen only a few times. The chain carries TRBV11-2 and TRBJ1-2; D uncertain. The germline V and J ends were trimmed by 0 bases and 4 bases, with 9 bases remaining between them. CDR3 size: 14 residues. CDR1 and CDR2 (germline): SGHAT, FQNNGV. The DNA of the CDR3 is TGTGCCAGCAGCTTAGACCAACAGACCTATGGCTACACCTTC. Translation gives CASSLDQQTYGYTF.

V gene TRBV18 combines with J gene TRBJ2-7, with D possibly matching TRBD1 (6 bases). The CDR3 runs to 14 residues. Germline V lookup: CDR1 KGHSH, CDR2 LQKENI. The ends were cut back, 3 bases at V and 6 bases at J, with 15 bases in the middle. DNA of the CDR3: TGTGCCAGCTCACCTCAACAGGGAAGCAGCGAGCAGTACGTC. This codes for CASSPQQGSSEQYV.

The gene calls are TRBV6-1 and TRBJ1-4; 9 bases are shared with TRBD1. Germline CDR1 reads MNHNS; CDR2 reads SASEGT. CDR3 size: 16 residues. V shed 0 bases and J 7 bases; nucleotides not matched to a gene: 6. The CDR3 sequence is CASSEAGQGRGEKLFF. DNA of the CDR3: TGTGCCAGCAGTGAAGCCGGACAGGGGAGGGGTGAAAAACTGTTTTTT.

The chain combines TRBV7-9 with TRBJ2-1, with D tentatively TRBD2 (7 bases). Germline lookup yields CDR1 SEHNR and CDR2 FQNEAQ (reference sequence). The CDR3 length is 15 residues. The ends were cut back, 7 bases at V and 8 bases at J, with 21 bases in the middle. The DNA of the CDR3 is TGTGCCAGCACCCCAAGGGGGGGGCCTAGGGATGAGCAGTTCTTC. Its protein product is CASTPRGGPRDEQFF. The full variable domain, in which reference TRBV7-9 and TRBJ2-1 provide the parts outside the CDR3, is DTGVSQNPRHKITKRGQNVTFRCDPISEHNRLYWYRQTLGQGPEFLTYFQNEAQLEKSRLLSDRFSAERPKGSFSTLEIQRTEQGDSAMYLCASTPRGGPRDEQFFGPGTRLTVL.

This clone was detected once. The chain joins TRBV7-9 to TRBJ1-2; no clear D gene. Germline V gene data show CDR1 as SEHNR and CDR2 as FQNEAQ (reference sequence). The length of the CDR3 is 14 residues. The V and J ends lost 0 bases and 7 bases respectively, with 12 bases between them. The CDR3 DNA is TGTGCCAGCAGCTTAGCTGGGAAGGAGGCTGGCTACACCTTC. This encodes CASSLAGKEAGYTF.

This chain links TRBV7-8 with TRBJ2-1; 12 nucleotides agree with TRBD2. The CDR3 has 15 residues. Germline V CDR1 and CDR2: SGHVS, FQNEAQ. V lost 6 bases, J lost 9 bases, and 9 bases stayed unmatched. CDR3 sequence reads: CASRTGTSGLGEQFF. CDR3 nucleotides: TGTGCCAGCAGGACCGGGACTAGCGGGTTGGGTGAGCAGTTCTTC.